This T cell receptor (beta chain) derives from a study of shared clonotypes between healthy human individuals. General observations from the study: Sharing across several donors was seen in around 5% of naive CD4 clonotypes.

Assay: immunoSEQ multiplex PCR; the TCRdb copy retains only in-frame clones and omits some. The profile covers about 1.5 million clones, with roughly 95% appearing a single time and roughly 1.2% taken by the ten largest. As regards this clone: Its matching antigen is unknown.

J was trimmed by 6 bases and V by 6 bases; bases with no gene match: 1. The CDR3 sequence is 12 residues long. Germline values: CDR1 MNHNY, CDR2 SVGAGI (reference sequence). The clonotype comes from a man younger than 45 in good health. The J gene is TRBJ2-3, the V gene TRBV6-6, with 9 positions matching TRBD1. Material: naive CD4+ T cells sorted from blood. Subset reported: CD45RA+ positively selected. CDR3 in amino acids: CASRTGGDTQYF. CDR3 sequence (DNA): TGTGCCAGCAGGACAGGGGGGGATACGCAGTATTTT.